One and the same sample provided the 9 T cell receptor beta chains below, sequenced in a study of blood T cell repertoires in COVID-19. The protocol was immunoSEQ multiplex PCR, while the TCRdb copy is restricted to in-frame clones and leaves out a portion. The sample carries some 76,000 clones, about 90% recorded once. Source material: peripheral blood. All receptors derive from a man older than 75 in a cohort sampled during active COVID-19.

The chain couples TRBV7-2 to TRBJ1-5; tentatively, D is TRBD1 (6 bases). V lost 5 bases and J 0 bases, leaving 8 bases between the germline ends. Germline lookup yields CDR1 SGHTA and CDR2 FQGNSA. This CDR3 is built from 14 residues. CDR3 region: CASSTGISNQPQHF. In DNA, the CDR3 is TGTGCCAGCAGCACAGGGATTAGCAATCAGCCCCAGCATTTT.

This chain uses TRBV20-1 with TRBJ2-7, with D possibly matching TRBD2 (5 bases). V lost 4 bases, J lost 7 bases, and 11 bases lay in between. Germline values: CDR1 DFQATT, CDR2 SNEGSKA (reference sequence). The CDR3 has 11 residues. The chain's CDR3 is CSATGEREQYV. The CDR3 DNA is TGCAGTGCTACCGGGGAGAGAGAGCAGTACGTC.

J is TRBJ2-5 and V is TRBV7-9; 7 bases agree with TRBD1. Germline loops: CDR1 SEHNR, CDR2 FQNEAQ (reference sequence). V trimming: 5 bases; J trimming: 5 bases; junction bases outside the gene matches: 8. CDR3 length: 14 residues. CDR3 DNA: TGTGCCAGCAGCCCTACAGGGGTTTGGGAGACCCAGTACTTC. Translating it yields CASSPTGVWETQYF.

The J gene is TRBJ1-4, the V gene TRBV4-1, with TRBD1 matching over 8 bases. The ends lost 2 bases at V and 0 bases at J; junction bases unmatched: 11. The CDR3 is 19 residues long. Germline loops: CDR1 MGHRA, CDR2 YSYEKL. The CDR3 here is CASSQSSGTGGPTNEKLFF. CDR3 DNA sequence: TGCGCCAGCAGCCAATCGTCCGGGACAGGAGGTCCAACTAATGAAAAACTGTTTTTT.

This rearrangement joins TRBV7-3 to TRBJ2-7; 12 bases map to TRBD1. Germline V gene lookup returns CDR1 SGHTA and CDR2 FQGTGA. J lost 6 bases, V lost 4 bases, and 4 bases had no gene match. The CDR3 has 14 residues. The CDR3 DNA sequence: TGTGCCAGCAGCTCGGGGACAGGGGGCTTCGAGCAGTACTTC. It is translated as CASSSGTGGFEQYF. The entire variable domain, with the rest obtained from reference TRBV7-3 and TRBJ2-7, is as follows: GAGVSQTPSNKVTEKGKYVELRCDPISGHTALYWYRQSLGQGPEFLIYFQGTGAADDSGLPNDRFFAVRPEGSVSTLKIQRTERGDSAVYLCASSSGTGGFEQYFGPGTRLTVT.

The rearrangement joins TRBV6-5 to TRBJ2-4; TRBD2 matches 7 bases. CDR3 length equals 15 residues. Unmatched junction bases numbered 10, after V lost 5 bases and J lost 6 bases. CDR1 is MNHEY, CDR2 SVGAGI, per germline. CDR3 region: CASSPTSPFPNIQYF. The DNA for the CDR3 is TGTGCCAGCAGTCCGACTAGCCCGTTTCCAAACATTCAGTACTTC.

The chain recombines TRBV6-5 with TRBJ1-6; maybe TRBD1 (5 bases). V lost 5 bases and J lost 9, with 8 bases in between. The CDR3 covers 12 residues. CDR1 and CDR2 (germline): MNHEY, SVGAGI. The chain's CDR3 is CASSPDSSPLHF. CDR3 nucleotide sequence: TGTGCCAGCAGTCCAGACAGTTCACCCCTCCACTTT.

The rearrangement uses TRBV5-1 and TRBJ2-3; D not resolved. The CDR3 extends over 14 amino acids. Trimming cost V 0 bases and J 0 bases, with 5 bases left between them. CDR1 and CDR2 from the germline V gene are SGHRS and YFSETQ. The CDR3 DNA reads as TGCGCCAGCAGCTTGGACAGTAGCACAGATACGCAGTATTTT. This gives the protein CASSLDSSTDTQYF.

The chain uses TRBV3-1 (or the pseudogene TRBV3-2) and TRBJ1-1; 9 bases line up with TRBD1. Losses at the gene ends were 3 bases for V and 4 bases for J; bases not matched to a gene: 6. CDR3 length: 15 amino acids. From germline, CDR1 is LGHDT and CDR2 YNNKEL (reference sequence). Here the CDR3 reads CASSQGQGEGTEAFF. Written as DNA, the CDR3 is TGTGCCAGCAGCCAGGGACAGGGTGAAGGCACTGAAGCTTTCTTT.